This T cell receptor beta chain derives from a study of cytomegalovirus exposure and HLA in healthy donors. The PCR made use of 60 Vbeta and 13 Jbeta primers. The table came from immunoSEQ multiplex PCR; TCRdb's copy has only in-frame clones and leaves some out. The table shows 130,000 or so clones, with roughly 78% occurring only once. V lost 5 bases and J lost 3, with 17 bases in between. The CDR3 has 15 amino acids. CDR1 and CDR2 from the germline V gene are MDHEN and SYDVKM. The chain is built from TRBV28 and TRBJ2-7; tentatively, D is TRBD2 (8 bases). The clonotype originates from a man younger than 35 in good health and CMV-seropositive. The sequencing input was PBMCs. The chain's CDR3 is CASSPPGRGLYEQYF. The CDR3 coding sequence is TGTGCCAGCAGTCCCCCCGGGAGGGGGCTCTACGAGCAGTACTTC.